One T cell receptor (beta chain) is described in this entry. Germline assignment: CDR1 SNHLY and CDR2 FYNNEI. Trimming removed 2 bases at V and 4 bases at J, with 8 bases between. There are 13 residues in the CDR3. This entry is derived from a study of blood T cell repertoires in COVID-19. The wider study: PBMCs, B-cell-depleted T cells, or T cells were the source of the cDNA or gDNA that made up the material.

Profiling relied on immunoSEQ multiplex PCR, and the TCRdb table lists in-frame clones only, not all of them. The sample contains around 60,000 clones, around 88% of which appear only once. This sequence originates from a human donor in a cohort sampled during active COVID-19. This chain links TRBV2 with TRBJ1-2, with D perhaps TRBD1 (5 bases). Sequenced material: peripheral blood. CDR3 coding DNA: TGTGCCAGCAGTGAACAGGGTGGCTATGGCTACACCTTC. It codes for CASSEQGGYGYTF.